The rows below give T cell receptor beta chains drawn from one sample of a study of cytomegalovirus exposure and HLA in healthy donors. The table came from immunoSEQ multiplex PCR; TCRdb's copy has only in-frame clones and leaves some out. The table has approximately 190,000 clones, around 73% seen once. Sequenced input: PBMCs. The receptors derive from a woman in her 30s in good health and CMV-seropositive. Both conserved end residues are part of each CDR3.

V,J,CDR3
TRBV7-7,TRBJ2-2,CASSLQENTGELFF
TRBV27,TRBJ2-2,CASSLLDRGGTGELFF
TRBV27,TRBJ1-1,CASRGTGETEAFF
TRBV6-6,TRBJ1-5,CASSPTGLITNQPQHF
TRBV30,TRBJ1-5,CAWSVKGGQPQHF
TRBV4-1,TRBJ2-1,CASSQDGGGLTYNEQFF
TRBV5-1,TRBJ1-1,CASREVPNTEAFF
TRBV7-2,TRBJ2-7,CASSLGQLWYEQYF
TRBV18,TRBJ2-7,CASSSSEGTDEQYF
TRBV6-5,TRBJ1-2,CASSYSRTPVEYGYTF
TRBV27,TRBJ1-2,CASSSRQGNGNYGYTF
TRBV19,TRBJ1-1,CASSMGAGGYTEAFF
TRBV7-2,TRBJ2-7,CASSLEPAGTAYEQYF
TRBV11-3,TRBJ2-5,CASSLGDRKQETQYF
TRBV18,TRBJ2-7,CASSPTGQNYEQYF
TRBV2,TRBJ2-6,CASSEQGPSGANVLTF
TRBV7-9,TRBJ2-2,CASSDWYRRLDTGELFF
TRBV5-6,TRBJ2-7,CASSSRDYEQYF
TRBV28,TRBJ1-2,CASSWRGRTYGYTF
TRBV6-5,TRBJ2-3,CASSYEATPSTDTQYF
TRBV6-4,TRBJ2-2,CARGAGELFF